The clone carrying this TCR beta chain was counted between two and nine times. This record comes from a study of identical twins. Germline assignment: CDR1 MNHNS and CDR2 SASEGT. Unmatched junction bases numbered 7, after V lost 5 bases and J lost 4 bases. The CDR3 is made up of 15 amino acids. Using its own MiXCR run on the 5' RACE reads, TCRdb lists one record per CDR3 protein. The sample consists of 700,000 or so distinct CDR3 sequences, over 8.5% of them appearing once. These data also featured in a second study, about yellow fever vaccine responses in identical twins.

Sequenced material: PBMCs. The receptor was isolated from a woman between 18 and 29 years old in good health. The rearrangement uses TRBV6-1 and TRBJ2-1; 8 bases are a match to TRBD2. The CDR3 nucleotides read TGTGCCAGCAGTATCAGCGGGGGACTTTACAATGAGCAGTTCTTC. It codes for CASSISGGLYNEQFF.